One sample yielded the 25 T cell receptor delta chains listed below, sequenced in a study of human gamma delta and Vdelta1 T cells (dated by TCRdb to the late 2010s). Antigen specificity for these receptors is unknown. Library preparation was by PCR. Data came from an Illumina MiSeq. Via CATT, TCRdb reprocessed the public reads, and rows with identical DNA were then joined. In all, the sample holds several thousand delta-chain clones, and around two fifths of those were seen once. Roughly 9% of the sample lies in the top ten. The sample comprised Vdelta1 gamma-delta T cells from blood grown in culture (DOT cells). In the paper's terms, the cell subset or site label means: Delta One T cells, in vitro expanded/differentiated Vd1+ gamma-delta T cells. These receptor sequences come from a human donor in good health.

This clone came up a few times. The V and J genes are TRDV1 and TRDJ1; 13 bases map to TRDD3. CDR1 is TSWWSYY and CDR2 is QGS in the germline V gene. J was trimmed by 4 bases and V by 0 bases; bases with no gene match: 26. This CDR3 has 24 amino acids. The CDR3 sequence: CALGELHLPSLRLLGDTRIDKLIF. The CDR3 nucleotides are TGTGCTCTTGGGGAACTCCACTTACCTTCCTTGAGACTACTGGGGGATACGCGTATCGATAAACTCATCTTT.

This clone has just a few counts. The chain uses TRDV1 and TRDJ1; the D is unclear. The V and J ends lost 0 bases and 0 bases respectively, with 17 bases between them. Germline CDR1 and CDR2: TSWWSYY and QGS. CDR3 size: 18 residues. The CDR3 reads CALGELIMGFPYTDKLIF. The CDR3 DNA is TGTGCTCTTGGGGAACTAATCATGGGTTTCCCGTACACCGATAAACTCATCTTT.

The chain combines TRDV1 with TRDJ3; D unresolved. V shed 0 bases and J shed 0 bases, with 21 bases lying between them. Germline V gene data show CDR1 as TSWWSYY and CDR2 as QGS. The CDR3 extends over 22 amino acids. For the CDR3, the DNA is TGTGCTCTTGGGGAACTGGTACTACTATCCGACTCCCTCTCCTGGGACACCCGACAGATGTTTTTC. Translation gives CALGELVLLSDSLSWDTRQMFF.

The V gene is TRDV1, the J gene TRDJ1; tentative D call: TRDD3 (6 bases). V shed 4 bases and J shed 0 bases, with 24 bases lying between them. The CDR3 totals 19 residues. Germline V CDR1 and CDR2: TSWWSYY, QGS. The CDR3 is CALGAPSGYTYLYTDKLIF. The DNA of the CDR3 is TGTGCTCTTGGGGCCCCTAGCGGATACACTTACTTGTACACCGATAAACTCATCTTT.

J is TRDJ1 and V is TRDV1; 10 bases match TRDD3. The CDR3 is 19 amino acids. The ends lost 1 base at V and 1 base at J; junction bases unmatched: 12. Looked up from germline, CDR1 is TSWWSYY and CDR2 is QGS. CDR3 sequence: CALGEQSRLGDSLTDKLIF. The CDR3 nucleotides read TGTGCTCTTGGGGAACAATCTAGGCTGGGGGATAGTCTCACCGATAAACTCATCTTT.

Comments on this clone: At the DNA level, this CDR3 is encoded by other sequences in the same sample as well. This chain joins TRDV1 and TRDJ1; D is undetermined. CDR3 length equals 16 residues. Trimming took 9 bases from V and 0 from J, leaving 20 bases between them. Germline V gene lookup returns CDR1 TSWWSYY and CDR2 QGS. This CDR3 reads CALENLYLMYTDKLIF. The DNA for the CDR3 is TGTGCTCTAGAAAACCTATATCTGATGTACACCGATAAACTCATCTTT.

V usage is TRDV1 and J usage is TRDJ1, with 11 bases identical to TRDD3. This CDR3 spans 22 amino acids. Germline trimming cut 1 base from V and 10 bases from J; bases unmatched to any gene: 29. Germline lookup yields CDR1 TSWWSYY and CDR2 QGS. As DNA, the CDR3 is TGTGCTCTTGGGGAACGGCATAACCCCCCAAAGGACTGGGGGATAGGGGCAAAAGGACTCATCTTT. Protein product: CALGERHNPPKDWGIGAKGLIF.

The rearrangement links TRDV1 to TRDJ1; 9 nucleotides match TRDD2. With 0 bases clipped from V and 1 base from J, the junction kept 18 bases outside the gene matches. CDR1 is TSWWSYY, CDR2 QGS, per germline. CDR3 length: 21 residues. The CDR3 reads CALGELVPSYVMGYRTDKLIF. Here the CDR3 DNA reads TGTGCTCTTGGGGAACTAGTCCCTTCCTACGTTATGGGATACCGCACCGATAAACTCATCTTT.

V gene TRDV1 combines with J gene TRDJ1; 12 nucleotides line up with TRDD3. Germline CDR1 and CDR2: TSWWSYY and QGS. The CDR3 is made up of 22 amino acids. Trimming took 2 bases from V and 1 from J; bases not matched to a gene: 20. CDR3 protein: CALGEYWAQGRAGGYVTDKLIF. The CDR3 coding sequence is TGTGCTCTTGGGGAATATTGGGCCCAGGGGCGAGCTGGGGGATACGTCACCGATAAACTCATCTTT.

This chain uses TRDV1 with TRDJ1; D call uncertain. The CDR3 has 17 amino acids. Trimming took off 4 bases at V and 4 bases at J, with 22 bases between the two ends. Germline V gives CDR1 TSWWSYY, CDR2 QGS. The CDR3 DNA follows: TGTGCTCTTGGGGTCCCAGGGTCCCGTAGAATTAGCGATAAACTCATCTTT. Translation: CALGVPGSRRISDKLIF.

The sample holds a few counts of this clone. The genes are TRDV1 and TRDJ2; D not certain. In germline, CDR1 is TSWWSYY, CDR2 QGS. This CDR3 contains 16 residues. V was pared by 2 bases and J by 4 bases, with 14 bases between. CDR3 DNA sequence: TGTGCTCTTGGGGAAATTCGCCAAGGTTGGACAGCACAACTCTTCTTT. Translating gives CALGEIRQGWTAQLFF.

This chain uses TRDV1 with TRDJ3, with TRDD3 matching 10 bases. V lost 0 bases, J lost 0 bases, and 23 bases stayed unmatched. The CDR3 spans 26 residues. Per the germline V gene, CDR1 is TSWWSYY and CDR2 is QGS. The CDR3 coding sequence is TGTGCTCTTGGGGAACTGGTACCTTCCACCCTTACTGGGGGATCGTCGGACTCCTGGGACACCCGACAGATGTTTTTC. Its translation is CALGELVPSTLTGGSSDSWDTRQMFF.

This clone is labeled as medium-sized (0.01 to 0.1%). V is TRDV1 and J is TRDJ1; TRDD3 agrees at 13 bases. This CDR3 is built from 19 residues. The V gene's germline CDR1 is TSWWSYY and CDR2 QGS. V gave up 1 base and J gave up 3 bases; unmatched junction bases: 11. The CDR3 bases are TGTGCTCTTGGGGAACCCCCTAGGACTGGGGGATACGAGGCCGATAAACTCATCTTT. It specifies CALGEPPRTGGYEADKLIF.

V is TRDV1 and J is TRDJ1; 11 nucleotides line up with TRDD3. CDR1 is TSWWSYY and CDR2 is QGS in the germline V gene. The V gene end was trimmed by 3 bases and the J gene end by 2 bases; junction bases not matched to a gene: 14. The CDR3 runs 19 residues. CDR3 sequence: CALGETTHWGIRATDKLIF. For the CDR3, the DNA is TGTGCTCTTGGGGAGACTACACACTGGGGGATAAGGGCAACCGATAAACTCATCTTT.

This clone ranks as medium-sized. The gene calls are TRDV1 and TRDJ1; 10 positions agree with TRDD3. Germline CDR1 is TSWWSYY and CDR2 is QGS. The CDR3 sequence is 15 residues long. After removal of 7 bases from V and 3 bases from J, the junction contained 8 bases not matched to a gene. The CDR3 DNA reads as TGTGCTCTTGTTGGGGGGATACGTGGCGCCGATAAACTCATCTTT. It codes for CALVGGIRGADKLIF.

The gene calls are TRDV1 and TRDJ1; 13 bases match TRDD3. CDR1 and CDR2 from the germline V gene are TSWWSYY and QGS. V shed 5 bases, J shed 2 bases, and the junction held 23 bases outside the gene matches. This CDR3 has 22 residues. DNA of the CDR3: TGTGCTCTTGGGATAGTTCTGCGGGGGGAGATACTGGGGGATACGCATACCGATAAACTCATCTTT. Translating gives CALGIVLRGEILGDTHTDKLIF.

As to this clone: A far larger clone is a single base away, which makes a read error likely. The identical CDR3 is also encoded by other nucleotide sequences in the sample. The V and J genes are TRDV1 and TRDJ1; 9 bases map to TRDD3. The CDR3 runs 29 residues. The germline V gene has CDR1 TSWWSYY and CDR2 QGS. CDR3 loop: CALGELGAFGLGDPNRSGMDQLYTDKLIF. The CDR3 nucleotides are TGTGCTCTTGGCGAACTCGGGGCTTTCGGGCTGGGGGATCCAAATCGGAGCGGTATGGACCAGTTGTACACCGATAAACTCATCTTT.

The J gene is TRDJ1, the V gene TRDV1; D unresolved. Deletions cut 1 base from V and 0 bases from J, with 15 bases between. The CDR3 sequence is 17 residues long. Looked up from germline, CDR1 is TSWWSYY and CDR2 is QGS. The CDR3 bases are TGTGCTCTTGGGGAACCTACGATCAGCACCTACACCGATAAACTCATCTTT. Encoded protein: CALGEPTISTYTDKLIF.

The chain carries TRDV1 and TRDJ1; TRDD3 matches 9 bases. V shed 3 bases and J 4 bases; nucleotides not matched to a gene: 21. The CDR3 contains 20 residues. The germline V gene has CDR1 TSWWSYY and CDR2 QGS. Here the CDR3 DNA reads TGTGCTCTTGGGGACCCCATCCTCGGGACTGGGGGACAACGAGGCGATAAACTCATCTTT. Protein product: CALGDPILGTGGQRGDKLIF.

This sequence joins TRDV1 and TRDJ1; 9 bases map to TRDD3. Germline V gene lookup returns CDR1 TSWWSYY and CDR2 QGS. The CDR3 is 23 residues long. V shed 2 bases, J shed 0 bases, and the junction held 25 bases outside the gene matches. The CDR3, as DNA: TGTGCTCTTGGGGAAGGGCGGTTCCTACTGTGGGGGATAAATTGGTGTTACACCGATAAACTCATCTTT. Translated, it gives CALGEGRFLLWGINWCYTDKLIF.

The chain uses TRDV1 and TRDJ4; possible D gene TRDD3, 6 bases. Germline-derived CDR1 and CDR2 are TSWWSYY and QGS. This CDR3 comprises 19 residues. The CDR3 DNA is TGTGCCCTCTCCGCTGGTGTACGGGGGGACCTCCGCCCCTCCAGACCCCTGATCTTT. It encodes CALSAGVRGDLRPSRPLIF.

J is TRDJ1 and V is TRDV1, with TRDD3 identical over 12 bases. Germline-derived CDR1 and CDR2 are TSWWSYY and QGS. Trimming took 3 bases from V and 3 from J; bases not matched to a gene: 14. This CDR3 is 19 amino acids long. The CDR3 reads CALGDHRPLGDTLADKLIF. DNA of the CDR3: TGTGCTCTTGGGGACCACAGGCCTCTGGGGGATACGCTGGCCGATAAACTCATCTTT.

V usage is TRDV1 and J usage is TRDJ1; 13 nucleotides line up with TRDD3. Unmatched junction bases numbered 19, after V lost 0 bases and J lost 0 bases. CDR3 length equals 23 residues. Germline loops: CDR1 TSWWSYY, CDR2 QGS. CDR3 protein: CALGELPYGGYWGIRKYTDKLIF. The CDR3 DNA reads TGTGCTCTTGGGGAACTTCCCTATGGGGGGTACTGGGGGATACGCAAGTACACCGATAAACTCATCTTT.

The chain has TRDV3 and TRDJ3; 9 bases agree with TRDD2. In germline, CDR1 is TVYSNPD, CDR2 GDNSRS (reference sequence). V shed 1 base and J 2 bases; nucleotides not matched to a gene: 21. The CDR3 covers 22 residues. CDR3 bases: TGTGCCTTTATTATGGCCTTCCTACTGTCTGGAGCGGTCGCCTGGGACACCCGACAGATGTTTTTC. This codes for CAFIMAFLLSGAVAWDTRQMFF.

The chain has TRDV1 and TRDJ3; no definite D call. Trimming removed 1 base from V and 1 base from J, with 29 bases in between. Germline V gives CDR1 TSWWSYY, CDR2 QGS. The CDR3 runs to 24 residues. CDR3 nucleotide sequence: TGTGCTCTTGGGGAACCCCCCCCTCCCCTCGTCGGTGCCCCTTTTTCCTGGGACACCCGACAGATGTTTTTC. This gives the protein CALGEPPPPLVGAPFSWDTRQMFF.